This record looks at one T cell receptor (beta chain) sequence and its context. The antigen is unknown. These data come from a study of Ad26.COV2.S vaccination and SARS-CoV-2 variants. Study-wide background: Participants got Ad26.COV2.S intramuscularly, once or twice 56 days apart.

Specified treatment: over 15 received Ad26.COV2.S at low or high dose, single or two shots; about 5 received placebo; per-sample allocation not given. Day 63 after the first injection of vaccine or placebo was the sampling time. An adult aged 18-55 years in Boston served as the donor. An Ad26 vector that expressed Wuhan-strain SARS-CoV-2 spike constituted the vaccine. Assay used: immunoSEQ multiplex PCR; TCRdb lists only in-frame clones, some missing. The data contain 350,000 to 500,000 clones, 85% to 90% of them singletons. Study-wide findings and caveats: Non-spike TCR breadth was similar in vaccine and placebo recipients.

Unmatched junction bases numbered 15, after V lost 9 bases and J lost 15 bases. The CDR3 consists of 13 residues. Germline values: CDR1 SNHLY, CDR2 FYNNEI. The chain has TRBV2 and TRBJ2-1, with 9 bases aligning to TRBD2. The source material was peripheral blood, sampled in a trial of Ad26.COV2.S vaccine versus placebo. The sequence was collected from a person between 18 and 60 years old who received the Ad26.COV2.S COVID-19 vaccine or a placebo. The chain's CDR3 is CARRLAGTLSPFF. In DNA form, the CDR3 reads TGTGCCAGAAGGCTAGCGGGGACCCTCAGCCCGTTCTTC. Full variable domain (rest looked up from reference TRBV2 and TRBJ2-1): EPEVTQTPSHQVTQMGQEVILRCVPISNHLYFYWYRQILGQKVEFLVSFYNNEISEKSEIFDDQFSVERPDGSNFTLKIRSTKLEDSAMYFCARRLAGTLSPFFGPGTRLTVL.